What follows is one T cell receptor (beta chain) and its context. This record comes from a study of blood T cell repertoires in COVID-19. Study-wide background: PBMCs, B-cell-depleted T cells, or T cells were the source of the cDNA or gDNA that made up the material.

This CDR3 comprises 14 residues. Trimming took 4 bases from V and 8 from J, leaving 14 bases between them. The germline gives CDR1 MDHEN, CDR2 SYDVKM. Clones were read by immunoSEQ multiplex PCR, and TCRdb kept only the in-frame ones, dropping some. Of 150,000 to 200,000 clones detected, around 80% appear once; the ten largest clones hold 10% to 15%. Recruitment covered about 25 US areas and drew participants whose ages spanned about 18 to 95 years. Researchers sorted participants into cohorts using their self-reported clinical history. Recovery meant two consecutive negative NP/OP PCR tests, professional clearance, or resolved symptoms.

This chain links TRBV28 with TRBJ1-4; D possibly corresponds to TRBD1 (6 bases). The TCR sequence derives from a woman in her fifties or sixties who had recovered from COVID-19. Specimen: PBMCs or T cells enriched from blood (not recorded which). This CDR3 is CASSSGAVGEKLFF. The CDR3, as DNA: TGTGCCAGCAGTTCAGGGGCCGTAGGGGAAAAACTGTTTTTT.